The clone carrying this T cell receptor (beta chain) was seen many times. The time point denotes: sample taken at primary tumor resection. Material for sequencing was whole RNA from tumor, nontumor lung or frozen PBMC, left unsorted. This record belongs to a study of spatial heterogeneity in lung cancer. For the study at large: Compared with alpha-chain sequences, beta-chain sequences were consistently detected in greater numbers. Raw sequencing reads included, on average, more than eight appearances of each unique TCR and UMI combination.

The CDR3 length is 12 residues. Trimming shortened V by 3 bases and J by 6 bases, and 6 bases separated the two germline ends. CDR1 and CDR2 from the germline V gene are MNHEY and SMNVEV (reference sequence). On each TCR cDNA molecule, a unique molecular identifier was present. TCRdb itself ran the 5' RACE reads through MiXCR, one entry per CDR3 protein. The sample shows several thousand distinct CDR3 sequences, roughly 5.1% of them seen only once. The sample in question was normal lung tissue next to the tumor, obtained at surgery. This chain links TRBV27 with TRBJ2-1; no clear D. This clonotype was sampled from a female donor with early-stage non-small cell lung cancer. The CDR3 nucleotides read TGTGCCAGCAGTTTCTTGAGCAATGAGCAGTTCTTC. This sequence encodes CASSFLSNEQFF.